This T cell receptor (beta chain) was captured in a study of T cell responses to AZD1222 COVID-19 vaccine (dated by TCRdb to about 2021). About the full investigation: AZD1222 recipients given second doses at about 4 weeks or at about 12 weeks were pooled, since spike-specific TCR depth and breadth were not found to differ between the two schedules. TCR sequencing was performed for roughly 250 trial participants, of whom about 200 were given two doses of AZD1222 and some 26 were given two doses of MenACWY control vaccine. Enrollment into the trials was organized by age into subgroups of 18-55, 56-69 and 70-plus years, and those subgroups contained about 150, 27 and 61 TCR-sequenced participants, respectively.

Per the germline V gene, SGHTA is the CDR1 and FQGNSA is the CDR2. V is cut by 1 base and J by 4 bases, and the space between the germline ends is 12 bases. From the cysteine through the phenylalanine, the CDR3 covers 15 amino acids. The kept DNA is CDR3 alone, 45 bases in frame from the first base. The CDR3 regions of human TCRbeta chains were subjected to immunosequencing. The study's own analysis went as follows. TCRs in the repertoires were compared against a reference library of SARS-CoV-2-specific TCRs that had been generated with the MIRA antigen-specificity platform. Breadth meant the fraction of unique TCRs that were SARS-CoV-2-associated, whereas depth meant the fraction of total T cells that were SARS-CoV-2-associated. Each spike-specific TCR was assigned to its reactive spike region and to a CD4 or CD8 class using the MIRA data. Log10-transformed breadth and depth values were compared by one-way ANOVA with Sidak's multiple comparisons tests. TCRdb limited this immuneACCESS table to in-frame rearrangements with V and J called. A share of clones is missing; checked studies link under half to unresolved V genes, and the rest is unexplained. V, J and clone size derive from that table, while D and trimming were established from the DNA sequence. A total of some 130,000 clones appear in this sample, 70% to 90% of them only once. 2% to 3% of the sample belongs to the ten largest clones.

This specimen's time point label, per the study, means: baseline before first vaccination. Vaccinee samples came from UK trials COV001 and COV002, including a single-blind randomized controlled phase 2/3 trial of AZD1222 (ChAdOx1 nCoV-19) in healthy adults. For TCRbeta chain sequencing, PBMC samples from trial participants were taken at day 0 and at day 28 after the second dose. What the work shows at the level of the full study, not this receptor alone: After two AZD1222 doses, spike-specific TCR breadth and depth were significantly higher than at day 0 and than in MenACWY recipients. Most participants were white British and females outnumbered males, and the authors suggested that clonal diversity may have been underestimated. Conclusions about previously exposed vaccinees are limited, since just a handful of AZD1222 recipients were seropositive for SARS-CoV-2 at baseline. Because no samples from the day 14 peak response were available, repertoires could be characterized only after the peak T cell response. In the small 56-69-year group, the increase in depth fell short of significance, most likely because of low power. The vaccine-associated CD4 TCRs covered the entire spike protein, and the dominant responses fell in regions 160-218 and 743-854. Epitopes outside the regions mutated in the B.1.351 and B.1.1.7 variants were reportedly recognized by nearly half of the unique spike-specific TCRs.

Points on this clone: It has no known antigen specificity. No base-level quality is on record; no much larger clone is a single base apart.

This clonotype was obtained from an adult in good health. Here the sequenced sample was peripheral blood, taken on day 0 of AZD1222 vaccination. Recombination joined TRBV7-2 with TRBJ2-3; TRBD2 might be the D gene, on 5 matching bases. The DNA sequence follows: TGTGCCAGCAGCTTAGTAGGGAGTCTAGCAGATACGCAGTATTTT. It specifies CASSLVGSLADTQYF. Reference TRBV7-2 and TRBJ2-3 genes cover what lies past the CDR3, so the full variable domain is GAGVSQSPSNKVTEKGKDVELRCDPISGHTALYWYRQSLGQGLEFLIYFQGNSAPDKSGLPSDRFSAERTGGSVSTLTIQRTQQEDSAVYLCASSLVGSLADTQYFGPGTRLTVL.